This TCR beta chain derives from a study of shared clonotypes between healthy human individuals. Study-level findings and limits: An expected dependence of interdonor clonotype sharing on sequencing depth was noted. When compared with the clonotypes that were shared by all four sorted-subset donors, the non-shared clonotypes turned out to have lower generation probabilities.

CDR1 is MGHRA, CDR2 YSYEKL, per germline. V shed 1 base and J 4 bases; nucleotides not matched to a gene: 7. This CDR3 contains 15 residues. Assay execution took place at the deep level. Measured with immunoSEQ multiplex PCR; TCRdb has only the in-frame clones, and not every one. The data hold roughly 760,000 clones, with roughly 70% observed a single time. As concerns this clone: Its target is not known.

The clonotype originates from a woman aged 25 to 45 in good health. The chain employs TRBV4-1 and TRBJ2-7; 7 positions match TRBD1. Sequenced input: memory CD4+ T cells sorted from blood. The sample's subset: CD45RA-negative fraction. The CDR3 loop reads CASSQAEQGQYEQYF. For the CDR3, the DNA is TGCGCCAGCAGCCAAGCTGAACAGGGGCAATACGAGCAGTACTTC.